These 22 T cell receptor beta chains originate from one sample sequenced in a study of blood T cell repertoires in COVID-19 (dated by TCRdb to the early 2020s). Library prep was done by the immunoSEQ multiplex PCR assay. The immuneACCESS repertoire file appears here via TCRdb, limited to in-frame rearrangements. These files lack a portion of the clones; in checked studies, under half of the deficit traces to unresolved V genes, and the cause of the others is not known. This sample has 9,500 to 15,000 clones in its table, and less than 85% of those were observed once. Around a fifth of the sample goes to the ten largest clones. Sequences were obtained from peripheral blood. Receptors originate from a human donor in a cohort sampled during active COVID-19.

This clone was seen a single time. The CDR3 region is CASSFSRGALAETQYF. The CDR3 bases are TGTGCCAGCAGTTTTTCCCGGGGGGCGCTTGCAGAGACCCAGTACTTC. V and J are TRBV28 and TRBJ2-5; D might be TRBD2 (7 bases). Between the trimmed V and J ends, which lost 3 bases and 4 bases, there was a span of 18 bases. Germline CDR1 MDHEN, CDR2 SYDVKM. This CDR3 region has 16 residues.

This chain joins TRBV5-5 and TRBJ2-7; 10 bases are shared with TRBD1. CDR1 is SGHKS and CDR2 is YYEKEE in the germline V gene (reference sequence). V trimming: 7 bases; J trimming: 3 bases; junction bases outside the gene matches: 10. The CDR3 is 15 residues long. In nucleotides, the CDR3 is TGTGCCAGCGGCTCACTGAGGACAGGGGGCTACGAGCAGTACTTC. It specifies CASGSLRTGGYEQYF. Drawing the rest from reference TRBV5-5 and TRBJ2-7, the complete variable domain is DAGVTQSPTHLIKTRGQQVTLRCSPISGHKSVSWYQQVLGQGPQFIFQYYEKEERGRGNFPDRFSARQFPNYSSELNVNALLLGDSALYLCASGSLRTGGYEQYFGPGTRLTVT.

The rearrangement uses TRBV30 and TRBJ2-1, with D possibly TRBD1 on 5 matching bases. V shed 0 bases and J shed 7 bases, with 10 bases lying between them. Germline V gives CDR1 GTSNPN, CDR2 SVGIG (reference sequence). CDR3 length: 13 amino acids. CDR3: CAWSVLRVNEQFF. CDR3 coding DNA: TGTGCCTGGAGTGTACTCAGGGTTAATGAGCAGTTCTTC.

This chain links TRBV6-5 with TRBJ2-3; the D is unclear. The CDR3 totals 14 residues. Trimming left V 0 bases short and J 1 base short, with 5 bases between. Germline loops: CDR1 MNHEY, CDR2 SVGAGI. Written as DNA, the CDR3 is TGTGCCAGCAGTTACTCGCCGGGCACAGATACGCAGTATTTT. Its translation is CASSYSPGTDTQYF.

The rearrangement uses TRBV5-1 and TRBJ1-6; TRBD1 agrees at 8 bases. The V gene end was trimmed by 0 bases and the J gene end by 4 bases; junction bases not matched to a gene: 6. CDR1 and CDR2 (germline): SGHRS, YFSETQ. The CDR3 sequence is 17 residues long. CDR3 in amino acids: CASSLEQGAAYNSPLHF. The DNA of the CDR3 is TGCGCCAGCAGCTTGGAGCAGGGGGCCGCGTATAATTCACCCCTCCACTTT.

V usage is TRBV7-3 and J usage is TRBJ1-1, with D perhaps matching TRBD1 (5 bases). Germline CDR1 is SGHTA and CDR2 is FQGTGA. V gave up 0 bases and J gave up 4 bases, with 9 bases separating them. The CDR3 loop spans 14 amino acids. The CDR3 bases are TGTGCCAGCAGCTTAACGTCGGGGGGCACTGAAGCTTTCTTT. The encoded protein is CASSLTSGGTEAFF. Full variable domain (remainder filled in from reference TRBV7-3 and TRBJ1-1): GAGVSQTPSNKVTEKGKYVELRCDPISGHTALYWYRQSLGQGPEFLIYFQGTGAADDSGLPNDRFFAVRPEGSVSTLKIQRTERGDSAVYLCASSLTSGGTEAFFGQGTRLTVV.

This rearrangement joins TRBV5-1 to TRBJ2-6, with D unresolved. CDR1 and CDR2 from the germline V gene are SGHRS and YFSETQ. CDR3 length equals 16 residues. V was trimmed by 1 base and J by 5 bases, leaving 13 bases between them. The CDR3 loop is CASSLNSAAWANVLTF. The CDR3 bases are TGCGCCAGCAGCTTGAATTCGGCGGCCTGGGCCAACGTCCTGACTTTC.

The chain recombines TRBV12-3 or TRBV12-4 with TRBJ2-7; D possibly corresponds to TRBD1 (6 bases). Trimming stripped 6 bases from V and 4 bases from J, with 13 bases between. The CDR3 has 13 amino acids. CDR3 in amino acids: CASRLDSKYEQYF. DNA for the CDR3: TGTGCCAGCAGGCTGGACAGCAAATACGAGCAGTACTTC.

The V call is TRBV6-5, the J call TRBJ1-1, with 10 bases lining up with TRBD1. This CDR3 is built from 14 residues. V shed 7 bases, J shed 5 bases, and the junction held 7 bases outside the gene matches. CDR1 and CDR2 from the germline V gene are MNHEY and SVGAGI. The CDR3: CASTRDRGRTEAFF. The CDR3 nucleotides are TGTGCCAGCACCCGGGACAGGGGACGGACTGAAGCTTTCTTT.

V and J are TRBV6-5 and TRBJ2-6; TRBD1 aligns across 7 bases. Trimming cost V 9 bases and J 2 bases; bases outside gene matches: 4. The CDR3 has 14 residues. From germline, CDR1 is MNHEY and CDR2 SVGAGI. CDR3 protein: CASRQGPGANVLTF. In DNA form, the CDR3 reads TGTGCCAGTCGACAGGGCCCTGGGGCCAACGTCCTGACTTTC.

J is TRBJ2-2 and V is TRBV29-1, with D tentatively TRBD1 (6 bases). Per the germline V gene, CDR1 is SQVTM and CDR2 is ANQGSEA. This CDR3 comprises 13 residues. Trimming shortened V by 3 bases and J by 1 base, and 6 bases separated the two germline ends. CDR3 region: CSVDRGNTGELFF. The CDR3 nucleotides are TGCAGCGTTGACAGGGGGAACACCGGGGAGCTGTTTTTT.

The chain combines TRBV19 with TRBJ2-1; a possible D gene is TRBD1 (6 bases). The CDR3 is 13 residues long. V was shortened by 0 bases and J by 16 bases, with 16 bases between the two germline ends. Germline V gene sequence: CDR1 LNHDA, CDR2 SQIVND (reference sequence). In nucleotides, the CDR3 is TGTGCCAGTAGTATAGAGGGGGCACTCCGGATTTTCTTC. Protein product: CASSIEGALRIFF.

The chain couples TRBV12-3 or TRBV12-4 to TRBJ2-7; TRBD1 agrees at 7 bases. J lost 5 bases, V lost 1 base, and 2 bases had no gene match. The CDR3 contains 13 residues. The CDR3: CASSLGQGHEQYF. The CDR3 nucleotides read TGTGCCAGCAGTTTAGGACAGGGCCACGAGCAGTACTTC.

This chain uses TRBV10-1 with TRBJ1-1, with 8 bases fitting TRBD1. Losses at the gene ends were 6 bases for V and 5 bases for J; bases not matched to a gene: 5. CDR1 and CDR2 (germline): WNHNN, SYGVQD (reference sequence). The length of the CDR3 is 13 residues. CDR3 DNA: TGCGCCAGCAGACAGGGGGAACAAACTGAAGCTTTCTTT. This sequence encodes CASRQGEQTEAFF.

The rearrangement joins TRBV29-1 to TRBJ2-1, with 9 bases aligning to TRBD1. The length of the CDR3 is 16 residues. Looked up from germline, CDR1 is SQVTM and CDR2 is ANQGSEA. With 3 bases clipped from V and 2 bases from J, the junction kept 8 bases outside the gene matches. CDR3 region: CSVDGYRDRAYNEQFF. CDR3 nucleotide sequence: TGCAGCGTTGATGGCTACCGGGACAGGGCCTACAATGAGCAGTTCTTC.

V usage is TRBV18 and J usage is TRBJ2-5; unclear D gene. The germline gives CDR1 KGHSH, CDR2 LQKENI. CDR3 length equals 13 residues. Trimming pared 3 bases from V and 2 bases from J, leaving 7 bases between. CDR3 coding DNA: TGTGCCAGCTCACCTGGCCAGCAAGAGACCCAGTACTTC. Translated: CASSPGQQETQYF.

V is TRBV5-1 and J is TRBJ1-3, with D maybe TRBD1 (5 bases). The V and J ends lost 1 base and 0 bases respectively, with 14 bases between them. Germline V CDR1 and CDR2: SGHRS, YFSETQ. This CDR3 region has 17 residues. CDR3 amino acids: CASSLRSQGDSGNTIYF. For the CDR3, the DNA is TGCGCCAGCAGCTTGCGTTCTCAGGGCGACTCTGGAAACACCATATATTTT.

Judged by abundance, this clone is hyperexpanded. This chain joins TRBV27 and TRBJ2-1, with 9 positions matching TRBD2. Germline V CDR1 and CDR2: MNHEY, SMNVEV (reference sequence). V trimming: 2 bases; J trimming: 4 bases; junction bases outside the gene matches: 6. The CDR3 is 16 amino acids. CDR3 nucleotide sequence: TGTGCCAGCAGTTTAGTAGCGGGGGCCCCTTACAATGAGCAGTTCTTC. Its protein is CASSLVAGAPYNEQFF.

The chain combines TRBV7-3 with TRBJ2-2; the match to TRBD1 covers 7 bases. The junction had 3 bases not matched to a gene; V was cut back by 5 bases and J by 0 bases. In germline, CDR1 is SGHTA, CDR2 FQGTGA. CDR3 length: 15 residues. The chain's CDR3 is CASSRDRANTGELFF. The CDR3 DNA reads TGTGCCAGCAGCCGGGACAGAGCGAACACCGGGGAGCTGTTTTTT. The whole variable domain, filled in from reference TRBV7-3 and TRBJ2-2, reads GAGVSQTPSNKVTEKGKYVELRCDPISGHTALYWYRQSLGQGPEFLIYFQGTGAADDSGLPNDRFFAVRPEGSVSTLKIQRTERGDSAVYLCASSRDRANTGELFFGEGSRLTVL.

The V call is TRBV28, the J call TRBJ1-1; 8 positions match TRBD1. The junction had 2 bases not matched to a gene; V was cut back by 5 bases and J by 0 bases. CDR1 is MDHEN, CDR2 SYDVKM, per germline. The CDR3 has 14 amino acids. The CDR3 sequence is CASSRDRMNTEAFF. For the CDR3, the DNA is TGTGCCAGCAGTAGGGACAGGATGAACACTGAAGCTTTCTTT.

This clone occurred once. The chain employs TRBV18 and TRBJ2-3; D is perhaps TRBD2 (5 bases). The CDR3 length is 13 residues. Trimming removed 1 base from V and 5 bases from J, with 7 bases in between. The germline gives CDR1 KGHSH, CDR2 LQKENI. For the CDR3, the DNA is TGTGCCAGCTCACCACAACTAGGAGATACGCAGTATTTT. This gives the protein CASSPQLGDTQYF.

The rearrangement uses TRBV12-3 or TRBV12-4 and TRBJ1-2; 9 nucleotides align to TRBD1. The J segment lost 6 bases and the V segment lost 5 bases, leaving 4 bases of the junction unmatched. This CDR3 is 13 amino acids long. CDR3 DNA: TGTGCCAGCAGTCCCGGGACAGGGCATGGCTACACCTTC. Translation: CASSPGTGHGYTF.